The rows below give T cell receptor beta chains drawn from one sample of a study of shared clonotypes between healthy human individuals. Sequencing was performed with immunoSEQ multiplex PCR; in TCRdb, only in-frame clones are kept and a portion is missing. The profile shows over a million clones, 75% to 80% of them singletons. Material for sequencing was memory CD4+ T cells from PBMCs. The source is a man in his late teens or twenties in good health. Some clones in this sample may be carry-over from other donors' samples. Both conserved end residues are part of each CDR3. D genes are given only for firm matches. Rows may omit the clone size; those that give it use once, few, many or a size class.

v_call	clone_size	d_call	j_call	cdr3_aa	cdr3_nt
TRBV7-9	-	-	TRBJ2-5	CATPSLGVGETQYF	TGTGCCACCCCAAGCCTCGGGGTGGGGGAGACCCAGTACTTC
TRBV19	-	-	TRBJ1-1	CASSIGPDRENPEAFF	TGTGCCAGTAGTATAGGACCGGACAGAGAAAACCCTGAAGCTTTCTTT
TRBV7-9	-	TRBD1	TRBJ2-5	CASSPTGGQGTQYF	TGTGCCAGCAGCCCCACAGGGGGCCAGGGGACCCAGTACTTC
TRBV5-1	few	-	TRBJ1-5	CASSLVGLGGNQPQHF	TGCGCCAGCAGCTTGGTAGGTCTTGGCGGCAATCAGCCCCAGCATTTT
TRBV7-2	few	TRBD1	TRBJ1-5	CASSLGGGLGNNQPQHF	TGTGCCAGCAGCTTAGGAGGGGGCCTCGGAAACAATCAGCCCCAGCATTTT
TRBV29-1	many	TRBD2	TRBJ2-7	CSVASGRNEQYF	TGCAGCGTCGCTAGCGGGAGGAACGAGCAGTACTTC
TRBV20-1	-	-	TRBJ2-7	CSAPDTREQYF	TGCAGTGCCCCGGACACTCGGGAGCAGTACTTC
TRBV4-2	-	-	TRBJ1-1	CASSLNYGGMNTEAFF	TGTGCCAGCAGCCTCAATTATGGGGGTATGAACACTGAAGCTTTCTTT
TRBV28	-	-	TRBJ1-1	CASSPSGSSNTEAFF	TGTGCCAGCAGCCCTTCCGGTTCCTCGAACACTGAAGCTTTCTTT
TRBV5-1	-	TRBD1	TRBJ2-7	CASSLNRDRAYEQYF	TGCGCCAGCAGCTTAAACCGGGACAGGGCCTACGAGCAGTACTTC